The 11 T cell receptor beta chains reported below all come from one sample, sequenced in a study of blood T cell repertoires in COVID-19 (dated by TCRdb to about 2020). Library preparation was by the immunoSEQ multiplex PCR assay. TCRdb's version of the immuneACCESS table is confined to in-frame rearrangements and falls short of the full clone set. An unresolved V gene accounts for under half of the shortfall where checked; the remainder is of unknown origin. The sample contains fewer than 300,000 clones, approximately 81% of them found a single time. The ten largest clones add up to about 3.4% of the sample. Specimen: peripheral blood. The receptors derive from a woman between 18 and 29 years old with acute or convalescent COVID-19.

This clone appeared a single time. V usage is TRBV20-1 and J usage is TRBJ2-7; 11 nucleotides agree with TRBD2. The CDR3 runs 16 residues. CDR1 DFQATT and CDR2 SNEGSKA come from the germline V gene (reference sequence). Losses at the gene ends were 3 bases for V and 3 bases for J; bases not matched to a gene: 10. CDR3: CSASSRGTSGNYEQYF. The DNA of the CDR3 is TGCAGTGCTAGTTCGAGGGGGACTAGCGGAAACTACGAGCAGTACTTC.

This chain connects TRBV4-1 to TRBJ2-7; TRBD2 is a possible D gene (5 bases). Germline lookup yields CDR1 MGHRA and CDR2 YSYEKL. CDR3 size: 16 residues. The ends were cut back, 0 bases at V and 2 bases at J, with 14 bases in the middle. The CDR3 DNA reads TGCGCCAGCAGCCAAGAAAGGGAGACACCCCCCTACGAGCAGTACTTC. This gives the protein CASSQERETPPYEQYF.

The chain uses TRBV7-6 and TRBJ2-7; TRBD2 agrees at 8 bases. Germline lookup yields CDR1 SGHVS and CDR2 FNYEAQ. The CDR3 contains 18 residues. V lost 1 base and J lost 0; bases outside the gene matches: 11. The CDR3 nucleotides are TGTGCCAGCAGCTTAGTATCGTCCGGGGGGGGCAGCTCCTACGAGCAGTACTTC. Amino acids: CASSLVSSGGGSSYEQYF.

The chain recombines TRBV19 with TRBJ1-2; no clear D gene. V was trimmed by 6 bases and J by 5 bases, leaving 13 bases between them. Germline CDR1 reads LNHDA; CDR2 reads SQIVND (reference sequence). This CDR3 has 13 amino acids. CDR3 in amino acids: CASSLVPVYGYTF. The CDR3 DNA reads as TGTGCCAGTAGCCTAGTCCCCGTTTATGGCTACACCTTC.

V and J are TRBV2 and TRBJ2-2, with TRBD2 identical over 7 bases. The germline CDR1 and CDR2 sequences are SNHLY and FYNNEI. J was trimmed by 0 bases and V by 4 bases; bases with no gene match: 11. The CDR3 consists of 18 residues. The CDR3 nucleotides are TGTGCCAGCAGTGTTACTCTCCTAGCGGCACCGAACACCGGGGAGCTGTTTTTT. This gives the protein CASSVTLLAAPNTGELFF. Full variable domain (missing parts from reference TRBV2 and TRBJ2-2): EPEVTQTPSHQVTQMGQEVILRCVPISNHLYFYWYRQILGQKVEFLVSFYNNEISEKSEIFDDQFSVERPDGSNFTLKIRSTKLEDSAMYFCASSVTLLAAPNTGELFFGEGSRLTVL.

CDR3 bases: TGTGCCAGCAGTTACACAGGGACAGTCAATGAGCAGTTCTTC. Its protein product is CASSYTGTVNEQFF. The chain uses TRBV6-5 and TRBJ2-1, with 7 bases aligning to TRBD1. The J segment lost 6 bases and the V segment lost 2 bases, leaving 4 bases of the junction unmatched. The CDR3 contains 14 residues. CDR1 is MNHEY, CDR2 SVGAGI, per germline.

CDR3 nucleotide sequence: TGTGCCTGGAGTATGGACATCACAGATACGCAGTATTTT. It specifies CAWSMDITDTQYF. The V call is TRBV30, the J call TRBJ2-3, with a weak D call TRBD1 (5 bases). CDR1 GTSNPN and CDR2 SVGIG come from the germline V gene (reference sequence). The CDR3 totals 13 residues. Between the trimmed V and J ends, which lost 2 bases and 2 bases, there was a span of 8 bases.

This sequence joins TRBV19 and TRBJ2-5, with 9 bases matching TRBD1. The V gene end was trimmed by 6 bases and the J gene end by 3 bases; junction bases not matched to a gene: 8. The CDR3 is 15 amino acids. The V gene's germline CDR1 is LNHDA and CDR2 SQIVND (reference sequence). The CDR3 spells CASSKDRGGEETQYF. The CDR3 bases are TGTGCCAGTAGCAAAGACAGGGGGGGAGAAGAGACCCAGTACTTC.

The rearrangement joins TRBV11-3 to TRBJ2-1; D remains unclear. This CDR3 has 15 amino acids. V was pared by 5 bases and J by 4 bases, with 15 bases between. In germline, CDR1 is SGHNT, CDR2 YENEEA. Here the CDR3 reads CASSPTELGYNEQFF. In nucleotides, the CDR3 is TGTGCCAGCAGCCCGACTGAGTTAGGTTACAATGAGCAGTTCTTC.

The V gene is TRBV19, the J gene TRBJ2-2, with D unclear. This CDR3 is built from 13 residues. Trimming stripped 3 bases from V and 6 bases from J, with 8 bases between. Germline V gene data show CDR1 as LNHDA and CDR2 as SQIVND (reference sequence). In DNA form, the CDR3 reads TGTGCCAGTAGTATTTCGGTATCCGGGGAGCTGTTTTTT. It translates to CASSISVSGELFF.

This chain links TRBV6-5 with TRBJ2-2; 7 bases are shared with TRBD1. The V gene's germline CDR1 is MNHEY and CDR2 SVGAGI. This CDR3 is built from 15 residues. The J segment lost 4 bases and the V segment lost 5 bases, leaving 7 bases of the junction unmatched. CDR3 protein: CASSKGAAGTGELFF. The CDR3 DNA reads as TGTGCCAGCAGTAAGGGGGCGGCAGGCACCGGGGAGCTGTTTTTT.